Shown below are 8 T cell receptor beta chains from a single sample sequenced in a study of blood T cell repertoires in COVID-19. Sequenced by immunoSEQ multiplex PCR; TCRdb stores in-frame clones only, minus some. The sample lists roughly 200,000 clones; 85% were seen once. The sample comprised peripheral blood. These receptors were collected from a woman aged 60-70 years with acute or convalescent COVID-19.

V and J are TRBV5-8 and TRBJ2-3, with a possible D match to TRBD1 (6 bases). The CDR3 has 14 amino acids. V was trimmed by 0 bases and J by 1 base, leaving 6 bases between them. Germline CDR1 is SGHTS and CDR2 is YDEGEE. CDR3 protein: CASSLDRGTDTQYF. The CDR3 nucleotides read TGTGCCAGCAGCTTGGACAGGGGCACAGATACGCAGTATTTT.

CDR3 residues: CASRPGQAEDTQYF. CDR3 DNA: TGTGCCAGCAGACCTGGACAGGCGGAAGATACGCAGTATTTT. The genes are TRBV6-5 and TRBJ2-3, with 7 bases that match TRBD1. Trimming took 6 bases from V and 5 from J; bases not matched to a gene: 8. The length of the CDR3 is 14 residues. Germline loops: CDR1 MNHEY, CDR2 SVGAGI.

The chain links TRBV28 to TRBJ1-1; 10 bases match TRBD1. V shed 8 bases, J shed 1 base, and the junction held 7 bases outside the gene matches. The CDR3 consists of 15 residues. CDR1 and CDR2 from the germline V gene are MDHEN and SYDVKM. This chain's CDR3 is CASELTGGRNTEAFF. The CDR3 DNA is TGTGCCAGCGAGTTGACAGGGGGCAGGAACACTGAAGCTTTCTTT.

The chain carries TRBV9 and TRBJ2-1, with D possibly matching TRBD2 (5 bases). CDR1 and CDR2 (germline): SGDLS, YYNGEE. The CDR3 sequence is 12 residues long. Trimming cost V 1 base and J 7 bases, with 6 bases left between them. The CDR3 nucleotides read TGTGCCAGCAGCGTAACGGGAAATGAGCAGTTCTTC. The encoded protein is CASSVTGNEQFF. The full variable domain, its missing parts supplied by reference TRBV9 and TRBJ2-1, is DSGVTQTPKHLITATGQRVTLRCSPRSGDLSVYWYQQSLDQGLQFLIQYYNGEERAKGNILERFSAQQFPDLHSELNLSSLELGDSALYFCASSVTGNEQFFGPGTRLTVL.

The CDR3 protein is CASMGLAQHNEQFF. Here the CDR3 DNA reads TGTGCCAGCATGGGACTAGCGCAGCACAATGAGCAGTTCTTC. The chain combines TRBV2 with TRBJ2-1, with 10 bases matching TRBD2. CDR3 size: 14 residues. The V segment lost 7 bases and the J segment 5 bases; nucleotides outside the gene matches: 5. Germline CDR1 reads SNHLY; CDR2 reads FYNNEI.

In its sample, this clone was seen once. The genes are TRBV3-1 (or the pseudogene TRBV3-2) and TRBJ1-1; D is ambiguous. Germline V gene data show CDR1 as LGHDT and CDR2 as YNNKEL (reference sequence). Trimming pared 1 base from V and 1 base from J, leaving 13 bases between. The CDR3 is 16 amino acids. The chain's CDR3 is CASSQATFGRNTEAFF. CDR3 DNA: TGTGCCAGCAGCCAAGCAACCTTTGGCCGGAACACTGAAGCTTTCTTT.

This chain joins TRBV5-1 and TRBJ2-3, with 8 nucleotides matching TRBD1. Germline values: CDR1 SGHRS, CDR2 YFSETQ. The J segment lost 5 bases and the V segment lost 0 bases, leaving 8 bases of the junction unmatched. The CDR3 spans 16 residues. DNA of the CDR3: TGCGCCAGCAGCTTGGAGCCAGGGGGCGCCGGAGATACGCAGTATTTT. This codes for CASSLEPGGAGDTQYF.

This sequence joins TRBV7-5 and TRBJ2-7; the D call of TRBD2 is as the table states it, not checked on the DNA. TRBV7-5 is noted as a pseudogene. This CDR3 contains 17 residues. CDR3 nucleotide sequence: TGTGCCAGAAGCTTAGGACGGGTCACTAGCGGGAACTACGAGCAGTACTTC. It specifies CARSLGRVTSGNYEQYF.